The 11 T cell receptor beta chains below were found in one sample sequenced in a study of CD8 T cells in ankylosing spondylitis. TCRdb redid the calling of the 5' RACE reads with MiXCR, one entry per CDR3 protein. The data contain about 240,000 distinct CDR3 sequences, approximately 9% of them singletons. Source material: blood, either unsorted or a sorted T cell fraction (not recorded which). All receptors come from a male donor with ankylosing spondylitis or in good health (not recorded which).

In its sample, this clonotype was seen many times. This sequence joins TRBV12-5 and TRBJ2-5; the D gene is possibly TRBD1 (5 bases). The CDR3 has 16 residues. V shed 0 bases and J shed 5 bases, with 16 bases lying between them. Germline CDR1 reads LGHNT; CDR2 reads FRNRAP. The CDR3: CASGLVARQYRETQYF. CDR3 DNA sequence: TGTGCTAGTGGTTTGGTTGCTAGACAGTACCGGGAGACCCAGTACTTC.

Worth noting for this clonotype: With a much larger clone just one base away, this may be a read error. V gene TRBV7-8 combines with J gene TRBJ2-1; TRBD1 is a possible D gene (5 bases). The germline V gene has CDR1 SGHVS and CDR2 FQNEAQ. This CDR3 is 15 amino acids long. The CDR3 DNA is TGTGCCAGCAGCTACAAGCGCTCCCTAGGGGATGAGCGGTTCTTC. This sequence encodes CASSYKRSLGDERFF.

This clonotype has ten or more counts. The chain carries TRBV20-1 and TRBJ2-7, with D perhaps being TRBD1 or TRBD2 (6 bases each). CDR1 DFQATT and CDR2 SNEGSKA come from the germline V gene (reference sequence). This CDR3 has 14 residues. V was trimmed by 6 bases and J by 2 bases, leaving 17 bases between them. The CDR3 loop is CSAGVRGQTYEQYF. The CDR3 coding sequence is TGCAGTGCAGGGGTCCGGGGGCAAACCTACGAGCAGTACTTC.

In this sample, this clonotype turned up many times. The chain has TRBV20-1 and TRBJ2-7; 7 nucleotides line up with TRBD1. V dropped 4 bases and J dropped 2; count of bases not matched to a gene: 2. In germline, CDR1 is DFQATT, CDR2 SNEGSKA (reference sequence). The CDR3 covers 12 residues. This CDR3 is CSATDRTYEQYF. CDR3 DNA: TGCAGTGCTACGGACAGGACCTACGAGCAGTACTTC.

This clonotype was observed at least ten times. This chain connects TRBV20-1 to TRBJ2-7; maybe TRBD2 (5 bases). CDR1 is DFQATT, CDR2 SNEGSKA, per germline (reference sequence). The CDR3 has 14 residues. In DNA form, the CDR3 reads TGCGCTTACGAAGGACTCCAGAGCTCCTACGAGCAGTACTTC. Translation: CAYEGLQSSYEQYF.

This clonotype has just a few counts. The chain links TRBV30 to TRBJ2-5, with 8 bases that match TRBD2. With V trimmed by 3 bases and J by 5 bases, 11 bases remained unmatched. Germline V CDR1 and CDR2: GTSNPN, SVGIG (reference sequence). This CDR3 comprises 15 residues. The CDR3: CAWRLLAGTPETQYF. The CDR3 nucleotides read TGTGCCTGGAGACTTTTAGCGGGAACCCCCGAGACCCAGTACTTC.

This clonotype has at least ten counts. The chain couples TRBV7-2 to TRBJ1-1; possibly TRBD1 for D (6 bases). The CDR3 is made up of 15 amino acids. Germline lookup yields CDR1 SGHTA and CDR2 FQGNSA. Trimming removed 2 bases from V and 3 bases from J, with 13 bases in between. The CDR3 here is CASSLNQGMDTEAFF. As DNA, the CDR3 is TGTGCCAGCAGCTTAAACCAGGGGATGGACACTGAAGCTTTCTTT.

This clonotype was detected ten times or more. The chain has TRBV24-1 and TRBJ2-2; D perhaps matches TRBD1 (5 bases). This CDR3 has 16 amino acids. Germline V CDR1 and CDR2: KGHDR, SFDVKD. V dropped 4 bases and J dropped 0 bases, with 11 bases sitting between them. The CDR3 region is CATSDRDSANTGELFF. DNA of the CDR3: TGTGCCACCAGTGACCGTGACAGTGCGAACACCGGGGAGCTGTTTTTT.

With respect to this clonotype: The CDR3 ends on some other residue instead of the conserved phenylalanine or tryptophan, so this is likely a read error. CDR3: CASSLAGSGANVLTS. The CDR3 DNA is TGTGCCAGCAGCTTAGCAGGCTCTGGGGCCAACGTCCTGACTTCC. The chain uses TRBV7-9 and TRBJ2-6; D not resolved. Germline V gene sequence: CDR1 SEHNR, CDR2 FQNEAQ (reference sequence). Trimming removed 0 bases at V and 0 bases at J, with 3 bases between. This CDR3 is 15 amino acids long.

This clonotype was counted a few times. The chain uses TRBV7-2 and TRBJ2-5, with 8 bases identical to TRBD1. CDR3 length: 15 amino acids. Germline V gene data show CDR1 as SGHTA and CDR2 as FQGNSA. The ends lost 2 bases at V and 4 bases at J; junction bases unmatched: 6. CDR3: CASSLSGQGRETQYF. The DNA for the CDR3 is TGTGCCAGCAGCTTAAGCGGACAGGGCAGAGAGACCCAGTACTTC.

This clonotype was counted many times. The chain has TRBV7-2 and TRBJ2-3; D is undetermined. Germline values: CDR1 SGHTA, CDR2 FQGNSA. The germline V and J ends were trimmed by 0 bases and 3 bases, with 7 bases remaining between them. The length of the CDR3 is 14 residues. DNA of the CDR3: TGTGCCAGCAGCTTAGCTCCTGGGACAGATACGCAGTATTTT. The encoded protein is CASSLAPGTDTQYF.